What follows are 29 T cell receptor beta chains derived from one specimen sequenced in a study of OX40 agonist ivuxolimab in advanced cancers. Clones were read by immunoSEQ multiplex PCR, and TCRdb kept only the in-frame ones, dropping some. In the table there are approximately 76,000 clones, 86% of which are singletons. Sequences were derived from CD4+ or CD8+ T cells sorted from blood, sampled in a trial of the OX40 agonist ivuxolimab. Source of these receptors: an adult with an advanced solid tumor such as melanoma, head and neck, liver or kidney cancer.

Written as DNA, the CDR3 is TGTGCCAGCAGTGAAGCGTTGGTGGGAGATACGCAGTATTTT. Translated: CASSEALVGDTQYF. This sequence joins TRBV2 and TRBJ2-3; D is unresolved. Trimming pared 0 bases from V and 5 bases from J, leaving 9 bases between. CDR1 is SNHLY, CDR2 FYNNEI, per germline. CDR3 length: 14 amino acids.

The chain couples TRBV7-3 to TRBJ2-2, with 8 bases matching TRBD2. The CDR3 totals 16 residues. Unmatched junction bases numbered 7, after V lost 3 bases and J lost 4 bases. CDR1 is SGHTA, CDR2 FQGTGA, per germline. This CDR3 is CASSLRREASTGELFF. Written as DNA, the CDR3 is TGTGCCAGCAGCTTGAGGCGGGAGGCCAGCACCGGGGAGCTGTTTTTT.

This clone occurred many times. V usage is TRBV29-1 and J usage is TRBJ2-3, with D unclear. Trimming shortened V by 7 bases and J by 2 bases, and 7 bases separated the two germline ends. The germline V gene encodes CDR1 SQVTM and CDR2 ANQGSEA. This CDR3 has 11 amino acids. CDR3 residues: CSADNTDTQYF. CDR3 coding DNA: TGCAGCGCTGACAACACAGATACGCAGTATTTT.

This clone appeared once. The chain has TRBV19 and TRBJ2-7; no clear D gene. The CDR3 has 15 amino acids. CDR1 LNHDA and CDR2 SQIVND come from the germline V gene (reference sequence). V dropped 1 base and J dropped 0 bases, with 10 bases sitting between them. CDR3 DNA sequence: TGTGCCAGTAGTATAGTCGCTCTCCCCTCCTACGAGCAGTACTTC. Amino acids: CASSIVALPSYEQYF.

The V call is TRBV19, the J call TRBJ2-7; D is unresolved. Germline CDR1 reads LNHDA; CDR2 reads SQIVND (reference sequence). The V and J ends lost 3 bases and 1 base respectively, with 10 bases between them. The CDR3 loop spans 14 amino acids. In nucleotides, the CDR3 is TGTGCCAGTAGTATCGCGCGCAGGTCCTACGAGCAGTACTTC. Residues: CASSIARRSYEQYF.

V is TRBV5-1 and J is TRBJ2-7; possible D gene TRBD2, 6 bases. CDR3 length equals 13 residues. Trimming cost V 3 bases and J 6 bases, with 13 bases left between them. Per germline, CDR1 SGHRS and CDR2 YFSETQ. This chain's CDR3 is CASSSALGGEQYF. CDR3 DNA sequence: TGCGCCAGCAGCTCCGCGTTGGGGGGCGAGCAGTACTTC.

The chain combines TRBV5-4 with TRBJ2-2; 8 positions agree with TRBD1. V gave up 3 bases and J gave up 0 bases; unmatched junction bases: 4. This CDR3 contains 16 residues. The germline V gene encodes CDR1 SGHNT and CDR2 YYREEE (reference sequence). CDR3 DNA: TGTGCCAGCAGCTATTACAGGGGGGCGAACACCGGGGAGCTGTTTTTT. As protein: CASSYYRGANTGELFF.

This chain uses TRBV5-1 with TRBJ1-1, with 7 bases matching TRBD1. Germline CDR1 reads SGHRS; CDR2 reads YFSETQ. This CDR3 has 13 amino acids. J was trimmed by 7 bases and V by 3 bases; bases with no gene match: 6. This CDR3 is CASSWTGTDEAFF. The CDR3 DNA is TGCGCCAGCAGCTGGACCGGGACAGATGAAGCTTTCTTT.

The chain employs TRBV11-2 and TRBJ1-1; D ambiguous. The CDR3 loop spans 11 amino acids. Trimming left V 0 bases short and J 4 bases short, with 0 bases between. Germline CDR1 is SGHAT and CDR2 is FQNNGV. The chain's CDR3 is CASSLDTEAFF. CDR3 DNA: TGTGCCAGCAGCTTAGACACTGAAGCTTTCTTT.

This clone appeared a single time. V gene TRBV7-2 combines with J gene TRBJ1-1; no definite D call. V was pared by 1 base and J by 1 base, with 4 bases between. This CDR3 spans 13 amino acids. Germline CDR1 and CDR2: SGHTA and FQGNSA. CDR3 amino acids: CASSLGENTEAFF. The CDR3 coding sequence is TGTGCCAGCAGCTTAGGAGAGAACACTGAAGCTTTCTTT.

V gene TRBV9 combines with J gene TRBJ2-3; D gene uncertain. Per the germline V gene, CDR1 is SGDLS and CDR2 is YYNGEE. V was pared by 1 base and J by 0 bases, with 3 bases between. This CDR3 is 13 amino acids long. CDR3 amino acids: CASSVTSTDTQYF. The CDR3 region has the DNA TGTGCCAGCAGCGTAACTAGCACAGATACGCAGTATTTT.

The CDR3 sequence: CARKEDTEAFF. CDR3 sequence (DNA): TGTGCCAGAAAGGAGGACACTGAAGCTTTCTTT. The V gene is TRBV19, the J gene TRBJ1-1; no clear D. Trimming removed 9 bases from V and 3 bases from J, with 8 bases in between. CDR1 LNHDA and CDR2 SQIVND come from the germline V gene (reference sequence). This CDR3 spans 11 amino acids.

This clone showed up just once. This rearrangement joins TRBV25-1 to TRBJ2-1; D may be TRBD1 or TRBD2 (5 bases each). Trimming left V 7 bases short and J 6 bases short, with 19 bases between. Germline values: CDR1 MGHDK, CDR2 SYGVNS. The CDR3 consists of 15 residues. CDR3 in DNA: TGTGCCAGCATGGATCGCGTCTCGGGGCCCAATGAGCAGTTCTTC. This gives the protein CASMDRVSGPNEQFF.

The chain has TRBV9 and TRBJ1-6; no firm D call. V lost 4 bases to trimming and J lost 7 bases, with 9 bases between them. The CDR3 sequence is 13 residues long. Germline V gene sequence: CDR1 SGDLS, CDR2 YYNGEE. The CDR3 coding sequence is TGTGCCAGCAGCCCCCAACAGAATTCACCCCTCCACTTT. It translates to CASSPQQNSPLHF.

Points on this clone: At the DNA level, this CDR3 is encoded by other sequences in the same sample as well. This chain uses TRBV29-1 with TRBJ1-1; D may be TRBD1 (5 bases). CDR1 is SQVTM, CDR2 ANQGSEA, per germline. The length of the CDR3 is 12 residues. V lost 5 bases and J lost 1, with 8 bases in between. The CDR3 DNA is TGCAGCGTTTGGGACGGGAACACTGAAGCTTTCTTT. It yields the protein CSVWDGNTEAFF.

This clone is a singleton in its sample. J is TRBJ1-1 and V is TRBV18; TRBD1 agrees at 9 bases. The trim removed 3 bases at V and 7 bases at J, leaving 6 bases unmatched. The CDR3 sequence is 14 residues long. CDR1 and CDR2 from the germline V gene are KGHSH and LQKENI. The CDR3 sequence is CASSPLDRGIEAFF. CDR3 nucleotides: TGTGCCAGCTCACCCCTGGACAGGGGAATTGAAGCTTTCTTT.

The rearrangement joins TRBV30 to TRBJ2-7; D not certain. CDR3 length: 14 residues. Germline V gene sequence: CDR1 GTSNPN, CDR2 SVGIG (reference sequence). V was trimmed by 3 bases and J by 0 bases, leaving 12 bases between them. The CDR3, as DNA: TGTGCCTGGAGAAACGGACGGAGCTCCTACGAGCAGTACTTC. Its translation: CAWRNGRSSYEQYF.

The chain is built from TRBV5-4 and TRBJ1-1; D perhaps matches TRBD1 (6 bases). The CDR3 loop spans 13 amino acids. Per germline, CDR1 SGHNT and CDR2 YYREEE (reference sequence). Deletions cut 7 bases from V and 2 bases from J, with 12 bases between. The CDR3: CASGTGRNTEAFF. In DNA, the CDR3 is TGTGCCAGCGGTACAGGGCGAAACACTGAAGCTTTCTTT.

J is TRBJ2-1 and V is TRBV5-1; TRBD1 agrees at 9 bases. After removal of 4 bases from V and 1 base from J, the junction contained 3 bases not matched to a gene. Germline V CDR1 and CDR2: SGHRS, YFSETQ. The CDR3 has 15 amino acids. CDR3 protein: CASSTGTGSYNEQFF. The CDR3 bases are TGCGCCAGCAGCACCGGGACAGGGTCCTACAATGAGCAGTTCTTC.

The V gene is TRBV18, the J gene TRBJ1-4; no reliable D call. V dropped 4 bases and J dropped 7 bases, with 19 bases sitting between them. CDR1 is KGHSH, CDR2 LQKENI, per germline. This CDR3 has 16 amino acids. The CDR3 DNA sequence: TGTGCCAGCTCACTGTCGACATCGGCCACGACTGAAAAACTGTTTTTT. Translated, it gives CASSLSTSATTEKLFF.

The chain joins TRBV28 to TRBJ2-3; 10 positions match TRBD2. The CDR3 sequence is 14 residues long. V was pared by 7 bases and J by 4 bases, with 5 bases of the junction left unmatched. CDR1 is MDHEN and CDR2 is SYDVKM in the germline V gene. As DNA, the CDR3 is TGTGCCAGCATGCCCGGACTAGCGGCAGATACGCAGTATTTT. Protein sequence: CASMPGLAADTQYF.

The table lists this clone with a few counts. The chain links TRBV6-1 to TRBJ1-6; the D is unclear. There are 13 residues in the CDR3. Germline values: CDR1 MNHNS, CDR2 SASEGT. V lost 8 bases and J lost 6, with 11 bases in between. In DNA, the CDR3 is TGTGCCAGCGACGACCCTTTTAATTCACCCCTCCACTTT. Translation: CASDDPFNSPLHF.

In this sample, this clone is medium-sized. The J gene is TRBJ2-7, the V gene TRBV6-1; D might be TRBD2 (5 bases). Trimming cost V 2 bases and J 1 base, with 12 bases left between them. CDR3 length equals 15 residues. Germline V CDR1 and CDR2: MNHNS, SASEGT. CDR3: CASSERASRSYEQYF. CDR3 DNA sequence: TGTGCCAGCAGTGAAAGGGCTAGCAGATCCTACGAGCAGTACTTC.

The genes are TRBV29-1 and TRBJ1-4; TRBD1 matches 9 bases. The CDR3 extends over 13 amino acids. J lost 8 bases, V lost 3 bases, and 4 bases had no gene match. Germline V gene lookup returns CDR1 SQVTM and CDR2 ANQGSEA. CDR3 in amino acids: CSVEGDRDEKLFF. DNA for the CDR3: TGCAGCGTTGAGGGGGACAGGGACGAAAAACTGTTTTTT.

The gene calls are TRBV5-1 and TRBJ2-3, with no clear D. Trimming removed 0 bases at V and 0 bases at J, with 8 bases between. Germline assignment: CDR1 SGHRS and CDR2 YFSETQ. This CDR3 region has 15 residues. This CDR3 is CASSLAGTSTDTQYF. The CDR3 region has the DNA TGCGCCAGCAGCTTGGCAGGAACTAGCACAGATACGCAGTATTTT.

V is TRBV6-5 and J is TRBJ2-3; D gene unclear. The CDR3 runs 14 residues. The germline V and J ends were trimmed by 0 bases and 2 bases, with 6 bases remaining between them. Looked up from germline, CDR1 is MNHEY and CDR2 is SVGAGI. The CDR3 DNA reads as TGTGCCAGCAGTTACTCCCGGACCACAGATACGCAGTATTTT. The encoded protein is CASSYSRTTDTQYF.

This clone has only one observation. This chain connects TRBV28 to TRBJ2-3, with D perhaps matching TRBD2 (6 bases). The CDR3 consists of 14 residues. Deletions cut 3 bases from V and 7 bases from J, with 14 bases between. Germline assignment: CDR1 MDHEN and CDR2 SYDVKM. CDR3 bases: TGTGCCAGCAGTTTGGGGACTCTCTCTCATACGCAGTATTTT. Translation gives CASSLGTLSHTQYF. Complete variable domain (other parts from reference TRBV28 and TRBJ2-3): DVKVTQSSRYLVKRTGEKVFLECVQDMDHENMFWYRQDPGLGLRLIYFSYDVKMKEKGDIPEGYSVSREKKERFSLILESASTNQTSMYLCASSLGTLSHTQYFGPGTRLTVL.

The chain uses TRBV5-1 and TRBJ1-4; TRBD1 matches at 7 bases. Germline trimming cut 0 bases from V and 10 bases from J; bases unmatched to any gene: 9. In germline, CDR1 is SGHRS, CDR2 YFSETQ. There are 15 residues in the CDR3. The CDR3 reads CASSLEGGVDVKLFF. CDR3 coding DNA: TGCGCCAGCAGCTTGGAAGGGGGCGTGGATGTAAAACTGTTTTTT.

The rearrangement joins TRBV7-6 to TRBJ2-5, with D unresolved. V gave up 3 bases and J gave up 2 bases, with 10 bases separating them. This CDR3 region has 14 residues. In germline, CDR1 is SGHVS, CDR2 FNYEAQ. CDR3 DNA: TGTGCCAGCAGCTTGAGGTGGGGACAAGAGACCCAGTACTTC. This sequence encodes CASSLRWGQETQYF. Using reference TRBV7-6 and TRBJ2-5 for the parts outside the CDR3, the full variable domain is GAGVSQSPRYKVTKRGQDVALRCDPISGHVSLYWYRQALGQGPEFLTYFNYEAQQDKSGLPNDRFSAERPEGSISTLTIQRTEQRDSAMYRCASSLRWGQETQYFGPGTRLLVL.